This TCR beta chain was identified in a study of shared clonotypes between healthy human individuals. Study-level findings and limits: A generally larger estimated richness was seen in naive subsets than in memory subsets.

There are 16 residues in the CDR3. J was trimmed by 5 bases and V by 4 bases; bases with no gene match: 12. Germline V gene lookup returns CDR1 SQVTM and CDR2 ANQGSEA. TCRdb's table, derived via immunoSEQ multiplex PCR, lists solely in-frame clones and lacks some. The sample consists of hundreds of thousands of clones, approximately 79% of them appearing once. The table lists this clone with a count of one. The antigen is not known. Recent acute infections and vaccinations were absent in the healthy HIV-negative adult donors. CD4+ cell separation produced CD45RA+ naive and CD45RA-negative memory subsets.

The rearrangement links TRBV29-1 to TRBJ2-3; 10 bases align to TRBD2. The sequence was obtained from a woman in her twenties or thirties in good health. Sequenced: memory CD4+ T cells sorted from blood. The subset: CD45RA-negative fraction. The CDR3 DNA reads as TGCAGCGTTGGTGGGGTAGCGGGAGGCCAGGGAGATACGCAGTATTTT. As protein: CSVGGVAGGQGDTQYF.